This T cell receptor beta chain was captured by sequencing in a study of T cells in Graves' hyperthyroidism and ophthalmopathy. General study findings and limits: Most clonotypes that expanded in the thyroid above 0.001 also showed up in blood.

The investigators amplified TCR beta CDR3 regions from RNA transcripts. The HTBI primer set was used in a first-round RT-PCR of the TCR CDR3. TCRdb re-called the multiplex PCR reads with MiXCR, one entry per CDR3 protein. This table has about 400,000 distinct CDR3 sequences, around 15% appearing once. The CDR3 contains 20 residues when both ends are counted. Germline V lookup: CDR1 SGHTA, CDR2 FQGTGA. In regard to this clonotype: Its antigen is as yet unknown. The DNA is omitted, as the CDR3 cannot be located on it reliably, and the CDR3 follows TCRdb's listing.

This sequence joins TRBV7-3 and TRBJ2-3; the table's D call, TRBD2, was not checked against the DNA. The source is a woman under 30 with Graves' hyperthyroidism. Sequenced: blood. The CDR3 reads CASSFYICSSLAGGADTQYF.